Here is one T cell receptor (beta chain) with its context. As yet, its antigen is unknown. The data belong to a study of identical twins. Overall study findings and caveats: Models underestimated TCR alpha sharing (out-of-frame) in monozygotic twins. Twins shared out-of-frame alpha sequences with excess low generation probability.

The CDR3 is 15 residues long. Trimming took off 0 bases at V and 4 bases at J, with 9 bases between the two ends. Germline CDR1 and CDR2: LGHNA and YNFKEQ. From the 5' RACE reads, TCRdb called clonotypes with MiXCR, one entry per CDR3 protein. Of 650,000 to 800,000 distinct CDR3 sequences listed, under 9% are singletons. These same records also appear under a second study, on yellow fever vaccine responses in identical twins.

The chain couples TRBV4-2 to TRBJ2-2; no clear D gene. Sequencing used PBMCs. The clonotype comes from a woman under 30 in good health. The CDR3 reads CASSQERLGTGELFF. The CDR3 coding sequence is TGTGCCAGCAGCCAAGAGAGGCTTGGCACCGGGGAGCTGTTTTTT.